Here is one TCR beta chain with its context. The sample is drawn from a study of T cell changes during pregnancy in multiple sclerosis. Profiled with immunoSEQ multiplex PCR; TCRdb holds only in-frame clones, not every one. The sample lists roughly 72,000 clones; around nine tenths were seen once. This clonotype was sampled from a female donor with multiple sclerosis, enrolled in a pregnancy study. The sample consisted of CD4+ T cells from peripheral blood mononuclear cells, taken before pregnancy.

The CDR3 sequence is CASSLDRTDTQYF. In DNA, the CDR3 is TGTGCCAGCAGCTTAGACAGAACAGATACGCAGTATTTT. The chain combines TRBV7-2 with TRBJ2-3; no clear D. CDR1 SGHTA and CDR2 FQGNSA come from the germline V gene. Trimming took 1 base from V and 3 from J, leaving 5 bases between them. The CDR3 extends over 13 amino acids.